One and the same sample provided the 30 T cell receptor beta chains below, sequenced in a study of shared clonotypes between healthy human individuals. The method was immunoSEQ multiplex PCR; TCRdb's version includes in-frame clones alone and lacks a portion of them. The top ten clones hold roughly 12% of a sample with some 530,000 clones, over 75% of them seen once. The specimen sequenced was PBMCs. The receptor set was obtained from a middle-aged woman in good health. Some clones in this sample may be carry-over from other donors' samples.

This clone appeared a single time. This likely reflects a read error, since a far larger clone is one base away. The chain carries TRBV6-1 and TRBJ2-6; D is unresolved. The ends were cut back, 6 bases at V and 0 bases at J, with 9 bases in the middle. Germline V CDR1 and CDR2: MNHNS, SASEGT. The CDR3 is made up of 15 amino acids. The chain's CDR3 is CASSPDGSGANVLTF. For the CDR3, the DNA is TGTGCCAGCAGCCCCGACGGCTCTGGGGCCAACGTCCTGACTTTC.

The CDR3 DNA is TGTGCCAGCAGCTCCGGGCCGAACACTGAAGCTTTCTTT. It specifies CASSSGPNTEAFF. The rearrangement uses TRBV7-7 and TRBJ1-1; D remains unclear. Germline loops: CDR1 SSHAT, CDR2 FNYEAQ (reference sequence). V lost 4 bases and J 1 base, leaving 7 bases between the germline ends. CDR3 length equals 13 residues.

The chain is built from TRBV4-3 and TRBJ2-7, with 7 bases matching TRBD2. The CDR3 consists of 17 residues. The V gene's germline CDR1 is LGHNA and CDR2 YSLEER. Losses at the gene ends were 4 bases for V and 3 bases for J; bases not matched to a gene: 15. CDR3 nucleotide sequence: TGCGCCAGCAGCCGATACGGGGAGGGGTCGGGGGTCTACGAGCAGTACTTC. It is translated as CASSRYGEGSGVYEQYF.

This chain joins TRBV19 and TRBJ1-5; perhaps TRBD1 as D (6 bases). This CDR3 is 14 amino acids long. The germline V gene has CDR1 LNHDA and CDR2 SQIVND (reference sequence). V was clipped by 6 bases and J by 3 bases, with 12 bases between them. The CDR3 nucleotides are TGTGCCAGTAGCAAGACAGGCTACAATCAGCCCCAGCATTTT. This sequence encodes CASSKTGYNQPQHF.

This chain joins TRBV28 and TRBJ2-7; 9 bases map to TRBD1. CDR3 length equals 17 residues. V was pared by 1 base and J by 4 bases, with 11 bases of the junction left unmatched. Germline V CDR1 and CDR2: MDHEN, SYDVKM. CDR3 DNA sequence: TGTGCCAGCAGTTTATCGACACCGGGACAGGGAGGTTACGAGCAGTACTTC. Its translation: CASSLSTPGQGGYEQYF. Full variable domain (outside the CDR3, taken from reference TRBV28 and TRBJ2-7): DVKVTQSSRYLVKRTGEKVFLECVQDMDHENMFWYRQDPGLGLRLIYFSYDVKMKEKGDIPEGYSVSREKKERFSLILESASTNQTSMYLCASSLSTPGQGGYEQYFGPGTRLTVT.

The gene calls are TRBV14 and TRBJ1-3; no definite D call. This CDR3 comprises 14 residues. From germline, CDR1 is SGHDN and CDR2 FVKESK. V was pared by 4 bases and J by 2 bases, with 9 bases between. CDR3: CASSRTGAGNTIYF. The CDR3 bases are TGTGCCAGCAGCCGGACGGGTGCTGGAAACACCATATATTTT.

On this clone itself: A read error likely explains this, since a far larger clone differs by one base. The gene calls are TRBV2 and TRBJ2-7, with TRBD2 matching 11 bases. CDR1 and CDR2 from the germline V gene are SNHLY and FYNNEI. The CDR3 length is 15 residues. CDR3 in amino acids: CASTPRLAGPYGQYF. The CDR3 bases are TGTGCCAGCACCCCCCGACTAGCGGGACCCTACGGGCAGTACTTC. The full variable domain, its missing parts supplied by reference TRBV2 and TRBJ2-7, is EPEVTQTPSHQVTQMGQEVILRCVPISNHLYFYWYRQILGQKVEFLVSFYNNEISEKSEIFDDQFSVERPDGSNFTLKIRSTKLEDSAMYFCASTPRLAGPYGQYFGPGTRLTVT.

The CDR3 region has the DNA TGTGCCAGCATTTTTTTTCCGCCCCAGCATTTT. Translating gives CASIFFPPQHF. This chain joins TRBV14 and TRBJ1-5, with unresolved D. Trimming cost V 7 bases and J 9 bases, with 10 bases left between them. Germline V gene data show CDR1 as SGHDN and CDR2 as FVKESK. The CDR3 is 11 amino acids. The full variable domain, with the rest looked up from reference TRBV14 and TRBJ1-5, is EAGVTQFPSHSVIEKGQTVTLRCDPISGHDNLYWYRRVMGKEIKFLLHFVKESKQDESGMPNNRFLAERTGGTYSTLKVQPAELEDSGVYFCASIFFPPQHFGDGTRLSIL.

This clone was detected only a few times. The chain is built from TRBV7-3 and TRBJ2-5; 8 bases are shared with TRBD1. The end of the DNA aligns better with TRBJ2-7, so the J call may be wrong. Germline V gene sequence: CDR1 SGHTA, CDR2 FQGTGA. This CDR3 has 15 residues. The DNA of the CDR3 is TGTGCCAGCAGCCCACAGGGGGGCAACACCTACGAGCAGTACTTC. As protein: CASSPQGGNTYEQYF.

Points on this clone: This likely reflects a read error, since a far larger clone is one base away. Other DNA sequences within the sample encode an identical CDR3. J is TRBJ2-6 and V is TRBV30, with D hard to call. The CDR3 runs 13 residues. Per the germline V gene, CDR1 is GTSNPN and CDR2 is SVGIG (reference sequence). Trimming removed 0 bases from V and 3 bases from J, with 3 bases in between. The CDR3: CAWSVGGANVLTF. In nucleotides, the CDR3 is TGTGCCTGGAGTGTAGGTGGGGCCAACGTCCTGACTTTC.

V and J are TRBV7-2 and TRBJ1-1; the D gene is possibly TRBD1 (6 bases). The germline CDR1 and CDR2 sequences are SGHTA and FQGNSA. V was shortened by 5 bases and J by 5 bases, with 18 bases between the two germline ends. The CDR3 loop spans 15 amino acids. In DNA form, the CDR3 reads TGTGCCAGCAGCGCCGGAGGGGGGACGAGAACTGAAGCTTTCTTT. This codes for CASSAGGGTRTEAFF.

The chain couples TRBV4-1 to TRBJ1-1, with a possible D match to TRBD1 (6 bases). The V gene's germline CDR1 is MGHRA and CDR2 YSYEKL. Trimming took 3 bases from V and 8 from J, leaving 16 bases between them. The CDR3 has 14 residues. CDR3 region: CASSQGAVRAEAFF. CDR3 nucleotides: TGCGCCAGCAGCCAGGGGGCTGTCAGGGCCGAAGCTTTCTTT.

The chain employs TRBV28 and TRBJ1-1, with TRBD1 matching 7 bases. The CDR3 consists of 14 residues. Per germline, CDR1 MDHEN and CDR2 SYDVKM. The V segment lost 5 bases and the J segment 3 bases; nucleotides outside the gene matches: 6. The CDR3 loop reads CASSRQGYDTEAFF. DNA for the CDR3: TGTGCCAGCAGTCGACAGGGATATGACACTGAAGCTTTCTTT.

This clone was found once. The gene calls are TRBV5-4 and TRBJ2-2; 12 positions agree with TRBD2. Germline-derived CDR1 and CDR2 are SGHNT and YYREEE (reference sequence). The CDR3 loop spans 16 amino acids. Trimming took 4 bases from V and 6 from J; bases not matched to a gene: 7. CDR3 sequence reads: CASSTSSGRASGELFF. Written as DNA, the CDR3 is TGTGCCAGCAGCACCTCTAGCGGGAGGGCCTCCGGGGAGCTGTTTTTT.

This rearrangement joins TRBV27 to TRBJ2-5, with TRBD2 matching over 12 bases. Germline CDR1 reads MNHEY; CDR2 reads SMNVEV (reference sequence). CDR3 length equals 18 residues. With 6 bases clipped from V and 5 bases from J, the junction kept 16 bases outside the gene matches. The CDR3 DNA reads as TGTGCCAGCAGCCTCCGTCGGCTAGCGGGAGGGAATCTGGAGACCCAGTACTTC. It is translated as CASSLRRLAGGNLETQYF.

The genes are TRBV6-1 and TRBJ2-1; maybe TRBD2 (5 bases). CDR1 and CDR2 (germline): MNHNS, SASEGT. With 6 bases removed from V and 9 bases from J, the gap between germline ends came to 12 bases. The CDR3 extends over 12 amino acids. CDR3 protein: CASRGAAREQFF. CDR3 nucleotide sequence: TGTGCCAGCAGAGGAGCGGCGCGTGAGCAGTTCTTC.

V is TRBV5-6 and J is TRBJ2-5; D is uncertain. The CDR3 extends over 14 amino acids. Germline-derived CDR1 and CDR2 are SGHDT and YYEEEE. V dropped 2 bases and J dropped 4 bases, with 12 bases sitting between them. The CDR3 is CASSFFGPPETQYF. CDR3 sequence (DNA): TGTGCCAGCAGCTTCTTCGGACCACCAGAGACCCAGTACTTC. The full variable domain, completed using reference TRBV5-6 and TRBJ2-5, is DAGVTQSPTHLIKTRGQQVTLRCSPKSGHDTVSWYQQALGQGPQFIFQYYEEEERQRGNFPDRFSGHQFPNYSSELNVNALLLGDSALYLCASSFFGPPETQYFGPGTRLLVL.

Comment on this clone: This likely traces to a read error, being one base from a far larger clone. This chain links TRBV10-2 with TRBJ1-2; D uncertain. Looked up from germline, CDR1 is WSHSY and CDR2 is SAAADI. Trimming pared 3 bases from V and 7 bases from J, leaving 9 bases between. This CDR3 is built from 12 residues. The CDR3 sequence is CASSERTGGYTF. The CDR3 nucleotides read TGCGCCAGCAGTGAACGAACGGGTGGCTACACCTTC.

The V gene is TRBV7-2, the J gene TRBJ1-5, with D perhaps matching TRBD1 (6 bases). The germline gives CDR1 SGHTA, CDR2 FQGNSA. The CDR3 is 14 residues long. Trimming removed 5 bases at V and 7 bases at J, with 15 bases between. CDR3 region: CASSVYRDGQPQHF. CDR3 nucleotide sequence: TGTGCCAGCAGCGTCTACAGGGATGGCCAGCCCCAGCATTTT. The variable domain in full, completed from reference TRBV7-2 and TRBJ1-5, reads GAGVSQSPSNKVTEKGKDVELRCDPISGHTALYWYRQSLGQGLEFLIYFQGNSAPDKSGLPSDRFSAERTGGSVSTLTIQRTQQEDSAVYLCASSVYRDGQPQHFGDGTRLSIL.

The chain is built from TRBV27 and TRBJ2-6, with a weak D call TRBD2 (6 bases). Germline V gives CDR1 MNHEY, CDR2 SMNVEV (reference sequence). This CDR3 comprises 16 residues. The V end lost 1 base, the J end lost 2 bases, and 9 bases lay between the germline ends. The CDR3, as DNA: TGTGCCAGCAGTTTATTGGGGGGACCTGGGGCCAACGTCCTGACTTTC. Its translation is CASSLLGGPGANVLTF.

The chain is built from TRBV15 and TRBJ2-5; 7 nucleotides align to TRBD2. The CDR3 has 15 residues. The V gene's germline CDR1 is LNHNV and CDR2 YYDKDF (reference sequence). With 1 base clipped from V and 5 bases from J, the junction kept 7 bases outside the gene matches. The CDR3 protein is CATSRVGGGVETQYF. CDR3 DNA sequence: TGTGCCACCAGCAGAGTTGGGGGGGGAGTCGAGACCCAGTACTTC.

The gene calls are TRBV9 and TRBJ2-7; the D gene is possibly TRBD1 (6 bases). Trimming cost V 1 base and J 6 bases, with 20 bases left between them. In germline, CDR1 is SGDLS, CDR2 YYNGEE. The CDR3 runs to 16 residues. This CDR3 is CASSVTGQGIRGEQYF. For the CDR3, the DNA is TGTGCCAGCAGCGTAACCGGCCAGGGGATTAGGGGCGAGCAGTACTTC.

The rearrangement links TRBV7-2 to TRBJ1-1; weak D call: TRBD1 (5 bases). The CDR3 is made up of 16 amino acids. V lost 2 bases and J 1 base, leaving 14 bases between the germline ends. Germline V CDR1 and CDR2: SGHTA, FQGNSA. The CDR3 nucleotides are TGTGCCAGCAGCTTACTACCGGGACTCTCGAACACTGAAGCTTTCTTT. Translated, it gives CASSLLPGLSNTEAFF.

This clone came up many times. The same CDR3 also results from other DNA sequences found in this sample. V usage is TRBV6-4 and J usage is TRBJ2-1; 11 bases align to TRBD1. This CDR3 has 14 residues. Losses at the gene ends were 2 bases for V and 7 bases for J; bases not matched to a gene: 1. CDR1 MRHNA and CDR2 SNTAGT come from the germline V gene. CDR3 in amino acids: CASSDGTGGNEQFF. The CDR3 DNA sequence: TGTGCCAGCAGTGACGGGACAGGGGGTAATGAGCAGTTCTTC.

The table lists this clone with a few counts. This rearrangement joins TRBV9 to TRBJ1-1, with 7 bases that match TRBD1. With V trimmed by 4 bases and J by 4 bases, 7 bases remained unmatched. The CDR3 is made up of 14 amino acids. Germline V gene data show CDR1 as SGDLS and CDR2 as YYNGEE. The CDR3 sequence: CASSLDRTRTEAFF. The CDR3 bases are TGTGCCAGCAGCCTGGACAGGACCCGCACTGAAGCTTTCTTT.

CDR3 protein: CASSRLAWETQYF. In DNA form, the CDR3 reads TGTGCCAGCAGCCGACTAGCTTGGGAGACCCAGTACTTC. The chain combines TRBV7-6 with TRBJ2-5, with TRBD2 matching over 7 bases. The V segment lost 5 bases and the J segment 5 bases; nucleotides outside the gene matches: 5. Germline V gives CDR1 SGHVS, CDR2 FNYEAQ. CDR3 length: 13 residues.

The chain joins TRBV5-4 to TRBJ2-7; possibly TRBD1 for D (6 bases). Germline CDR1 reads SGHNT; CDR2 reads YYREEE (reference sequence). V was shortened by 3 bases and J by 2 bases, with 12 bases between the two germline ends. This CDR3 is built from 14 residues. CDR3 sequence: CASSYVGDTYEQYF. CDR3 DNA sequence: TGTGCCAGCAGCTATGTCGGGGACACCTACGAGCAGTACTTC. Full variable domain (remainder filled in from reference TRBV5-4 and TRBJ2-7): ETGVTQSPTHLIKTRGQQVTLRCSSQSGHNTVSWYQQALGQGPQFIFQYYREEENGRGNFPPRFSGLQFPNYSSELNVNALELDDSALYLCASSYVGDTYEQYFGPGTRLTVT.

On this clone: At one end, the junction sequence differs from germline, possibly due to a read error. This CDR3 reads CASSQEAVGEGEDQPQHF. As DNA, the CDR3 is TGCGCCAGCAGCCAAGAAGCGGTCGGGGAAGGTGAGGATCAGCCCCAGCATTTT. V usage is TRBV7-9 and J usage is TRBJ1-5; no firm D call. There are 18 residues in the CDR3. Germline CDR1 reads SEHNR; CDR2 reads FQNEAQ (reference sequence).

The rearrangement uses TRBV11-2 and TRBJ2-2; no clear D gene. Germline V CDR1 and CDR2: SGHAT, FQNNGV. V dropped 3 bases and J dropped 2 bases, with 4 bases sitting between them. This CDR3 is built from 13 residues. CDR3 nucleotide sequence: TGTGCCAGCAGCTTGATTAACACCGGGGAGCTGTTTTTT. It translates to CASSLINTGELFF.

The chain has TRBV29-1 and TRBJ2-7, with unresolved D. V lost 8 bases, J lost 4 bases, and 12 bases lay in between. This CDR3 contains 11 residues. Germline assignment: CDR1 SQVTM and CDR2 ANQGSEA. The CDR3 coding sequence is TGCAGCATCCGTCACTCATACGAGCAGTACTTC. This encodes CSIRHSYEQYF.